These T cell receptor beta chains were read from a single sample in a study of healthy donors' naive CD4 and CD8 T cells. A single record per CDR3 protein comes from TCRdb applying MiXCR to the reads. The sample shows 150,000 to 200,000 distinct CDR3 sequences, over 60% of them seen only once. The sequenced sample was naive CD4+ and CD8+ T cells sorted from blood, pooled from several donors. The receptors here all came from a pool of human donors in good health; the sample pools cells from several healthy donors. The CDR3 runs from the conserved cysteine through the conserved F or W. D genes are given only for firm matches. Some rows have no size entry. The others give once, few or many, or a class for an expanded clone.

V gene	clone size	D gene	J gene	CDR3 DNA	CDR3 protein
TRBV4-3	NA	NA	TRBJ1-2	TGCGCCAGCAGCCAAGAACCCACCAACTATGGCTACACCTTC	CASSQEPTNYGYTF
TRBV6-2/TRBV6-3	NA	NA	TRBJ2-3	TGTGCCAGCAGTTCTAGTGGGGGTGAAGATACGCAGTATTTT	CASSSSGGEDTQYF
TRBV19	few	NA	TRBJ2-7	TGTGCCAGTAGCCTCGTACAGGATTCCTACGAGCAGTACTTC	CASSLVQDSYEQYF
TRBV14	NA	NA	TRBJ2-4	TGTGCCAGCAGCCAGGACGGACAGCCCATCTTC	CASSQDGQPIF
TRBV20-1	NA	TRBD2	TRBJ2-7	TGCAGTGCTAGACCCGGGACTAGCGGTCCCTACGAGCAGTACTTC	CSARPGTSGPYEQYF
TRBV10-3	once	TRBD2	TRBJ2-4	TGTGCCAGCGCACAAGCGGGGATCGTAGCCAAAAACATTCAGTACTTC	CASAQAGIVAKNIQYF
TRBV7-8	NA	TRBD1	TRBJ1-1	TGTGCCAGCAGCTTAATCACAGGGGCTTTAACAGAAGCTCTCTTT	CASSLITGALTEALF
TRBV27	NA	TRBD2	TRBJ2-1	TGTGCCAGCAGTTTAGATCGGACTAGCGTAAGCAATGAGCAGTTCTTC	CASSLDRTSVSNEQFF
TRBV30	NA	TRBD1	TRBJ1-2	TGTGCCTGGAGTGGGGACAGCGCCGCCCCATTCTATGGCTACACCTTC	CAWSGDSAAPFYGYTF
TRBV5-1	NA	NA	TRBJ1-1	TGCGCCAGCAGCTTGGACAGGATCACTGAAGCTTTCTTT	CASSLDRITEAFF
TRBV4-1	NA	TRBD1	TRBJ1-5	TGCGCCAGCAGCCTCATGCAGGGGGTTGACAATCAGCCCCAGCATTTT	CASSLMQGVDNQPQHF
TRBV29-1	once	TRBD2	TRBJ2-7	TGCAGCGTTGAAGGTAGCGGGATCCCCTACGAGCAGTACTTC	CSVEGSGIPYEQYF
TRBV6-5	NA	NA	TRBJ2-7	TGTGCCAGCTCACCCGGGCTAGCTCGTCCCGGCGAGCAGTACTTC	CASSPGLARPGEQYF
TRBV19	NA	TRBD2	TRBJ2-1	TGTGCCAGTAGTATTGCGGCGGGAGGGCATGGTGAGCAGTTCTTC	CASSIAAGGHGEQFF
TRBV29-1	few	NA	TRBJ2-7	TGCAGCGTTGTGGGGGGTCGAACAGGGGACAACGAGCAGTACTTC	CSVVGGRTGDNEQYF
TRBV19	NA	NA	TRBJ1-1	TGTGCCAGTAGTACGACAGGTATGAACACTGAAGCTTTCTTT	CASSTTGMNTEAFF
TRBV29-1	NA	TRBD1	TRBJ2-1	TGCAGCGTTCCTCCCGACAGGGGTTCCTACAATGAGCAGTTCTTC	CSVPPDRGSYNEQFF
TRBV29-1	few	TRBD2	TRBJ2-1	TGCAGCGTTGACGGGGGACTAGCGACGAGCTGGAATGAGCAGTTCTTC	CSVDGGLATSWNEQFF
TRBV2	NA	NA	TRBJ2-1	TGTGCCAACCTCGAAGGCGGGCTAGAGCAGTTCTTC	CANLEGGLEQFF
TRBV27	NA	NA	TRBJ1-3	TGTGCCAGCCGCAAAGGTGGGAGAGACGATGGAAACACCATATATTTT	CASRKGGRDDGNTIYF
TRBV6-2/TRBV6-3	NA	NA	TRBJ2-5	TGTGCCAGCAGTTACGAATCGGCGGGATACCAAGAGACCCAGTACTTC	CASSYESAGYQETQYF
TRBV29-1	NA	NA	TRBJ2-1	TGCAGCGTCACAGGCGCAGGGGAATTGGAGCAGTTCTTC	CSVTGAGELEQFF
TRBV27	NA	TRBD1	TRBJ1-2	TGTGCCAGTCGACCGACAGGGGGCGGCTATGGCTACACCTTC	CASRPTGGGYGYTF
TRBV6-5	NA	NA	TRBJ1-1	TGTGCCAGCCAAAAACAGGTCAACACTGAAGCTTTCTTT	CASQKQVNTEAFF
TRBV18	NA	TRBD1	TRBJ1-6	TGTGCCAGCTCACCCCGACAGGGAAATTCACCCCTCCACTTT	CASSPRQGNSPLHF
TRBV27	NA	NA	TRBJ2-1	TGTGCCAGCAGTTTCTCCGAGGGGTCGGGCAATGAGCAGTTCTTC	CASSFSEGSGNEQFF
TRBV19	NA	NA	TRBJ1-1	TGTGCCAGTCCTCAGGGGTCTGAAGCTTTCTTT	CASPQGSEAFF
TRBV29-1	NA	NA	TRBJ1-3	TGCAGCGTTGATGGGGGAAACACCATATATTTT	CSVDGGNTIYF
TRBV6-6	NA	NA	TRBJ2-1	TGTGCCAGCAGTTACGGGGGGCGGTGGGAGTTCTTC	CASSYGGRWEFF
TRBV30	once	TRBD1	TRBJ1-1	TGTGCCTGGAGCAAAAGACACGGGACAGACACTGAAGCTTTCTTT	CAWSKRHGTDTEAFF
TRBV27	NA	NA	TRBJ2-7	TGTGCCAGCAGTAGACAGATAAGGTTCTACGAGCAGTACTTC	CASSRQIRFYEQYF
TRBV11-1	NA	NA	TRBJ1-2	TGTGCCAGCAGCTGGGCCGGCTATGGCTACACCTTC	CASSWAGYGYTF
TRBV29-1	NA	NA	TRBJ2-5	TGCAGCGTTGGGGTAGGGACGAGAATGTTTCAAGAGACCCAGTACTTC	CSVGVGTRMFQETQYF
TRBV5-1	NA	NA	TRBJ2-5	TGCGCCAGCAGCCTGGGGGAAGGGACCCAGTACTTC	CASSLGEGTQYF
TRBV11-2	NA	NA	TRBJ2-1	TGTGCCAGCAGCCAACGAGTGGGAGACTACAATGAGCAGTTCTTC	CASSQRVGDYNEQFF
TRBV20-1	NA	NA	TRBJ1-3	TGCAGTGCTAGAGATCGAATGTCCGGCCTTGCTGGAAACACCATATATTTT	CSARDRMSGLAGNTIYF
TRBV30	NA	TRBD2	TRBJ2-7	TGTGCCTGGAGTACCCGGACTAGCGGGAGCTACGAGCAGTACTTC	CAWSTRTSGSYEQYF
TRBV5-5	few	TRBD2	TRBJ2-3	TGTGCCAGCAGCTTACTAGCGGGAGAGGGAAAAACGCAGTATTTT	CASSLLAGEGKTQYF
TRBV27	few	TRBD1	TRBJ2-1	TGTGCCAGCAGACCCGGGACAGCTAGTTACAATGAGCAGTTCTTC	CASRPGTASYNEQFF
TRBV19	NA	NA	TRBJ1-1	TGTGCCAGTAGTATAGATCCGACCACTGAAGCTTTCTTT	CASSIDPTTEAFF